This T cell receptor beta chain was observed in a study of PD-L1 blockade in urothelial cancer. Study-wide context: Administration of atezolizumab to patients began at some point between 2014 and 2016, at 1,200 mg intravenously every 3 weeks. Males with bladder-origin urothelial cancer constituted about nine tenths of the roughly 29 patients. At 3 weeks after treatment start (second dose) and again at 6 weeks, blood was analyzed. General study findings and limits: TCR clonality was measured in pretreatment peripheral blood. Clonality below the median predicted better survival.

Germline-derived CDR1 and CDR2 are SGHTS and YDEGEE. The CDR3 is 14 amino acids. The V end lost 0 bases, the J end lost 8 bases, and 12 bases lay between the germline ends. Note on this clone: The antigen is unknown.

Time point noted: pretreatment peripheral blood. Assay: immunoSEQ multiplex PCR; the TCRdb copy retains only in-frame clones and omits some. The sample carries about 86,000 clones, under 90% recorded once. This receptor was obtained from a man aged 60 to 75 with urothelial cancer. Sequences were derived from PBMCs, sampled around atezolizumab (anti-PD-L1) treatment. The chain combines TRBV5-8 with TRBJ2-1; D may be TRBD2 (6 bases). CDR3 nucleotides: TGTGCCAGCAGCTTGGTCCCGCAGCGGGATGAGCAGTTCTTC. This encodes CASSLVPQRDEQFF.